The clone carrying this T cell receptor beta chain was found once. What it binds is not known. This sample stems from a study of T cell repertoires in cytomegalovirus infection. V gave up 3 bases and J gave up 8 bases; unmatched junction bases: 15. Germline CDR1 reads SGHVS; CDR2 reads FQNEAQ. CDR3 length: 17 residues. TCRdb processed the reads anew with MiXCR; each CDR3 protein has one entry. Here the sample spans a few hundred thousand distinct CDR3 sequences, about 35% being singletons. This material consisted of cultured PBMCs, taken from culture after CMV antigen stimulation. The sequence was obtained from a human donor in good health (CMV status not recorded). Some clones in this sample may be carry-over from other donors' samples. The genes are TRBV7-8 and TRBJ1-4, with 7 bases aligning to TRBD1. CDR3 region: CASSLDRWRFGEEKLFF. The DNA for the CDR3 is TGTGCCAGCAGCTTGGACAGGTGGCGGTTTGGGGAGGAAAAACTGTTTTTT.